The next 16 T cell receptor beta chains were all read from a single sample in a study of T cells after yellow fever vaccination. TCRdb reanalysed the 5' RACE reads using MiXCR and keeps one entry per CDR3 protein. The sample holds roughly 310,000 distinct CDR3 sequences, 3% to 4.5% seen once. This sample comprised PBMCs, obtained on the day of the yellow fever booster vaccination. The receptors were gathered from a man aged 18 to 30 who received the YFV17D yellow fever vaccine.

This clonotype has at least ten counts. The rearrangement joins TRBV7-8 to TRBJ2-7, with D unresolved. The V and J ends lost 3 bases and 6 bases respectively, with 12 bases between them. The CDR3 has 13 residues. The germline CDR1 and CDR2 sequences are SGHVS and FQNEAQ. DNA for the CDR3: TGTGCCAGCAGCTTGAATCCCTCGGGCGAGCAGTACGTC. Amino acid sequence: CASSLNPSGEQYV.

This clonotype was seen many times. This rearrangement joins TRBV3-1 to TRBJ2-5, with unresolved D. In germline, CDR1 is LGHDT, CDR2 YNNKEL (reference sequence). V lost 0 bases to trimming and J lost 4 bases, with 18 bases between them. The length of the CDR3 is 17 residues. CDR3 in DNA: TGTGCCAGCAGCCAAGATCACGGCCCCGGCAGTGCAGAGACCCAGTACTTC. This translates into CASSQDHGPGSAETQYF.

The chain's CDR3 is CSAGQLGPYEQYF. CDR3 sequence (DNA): TGCAGTGCTGGACAGCTGGGGCCCTACGAGCAGTACTTC. The chain links TRBV20-1 to TRBJ2-7; tentative D call: TRBD1 (6 bases). The CDR3 contains 13 residues. The V and J ends lost 5 bases and 2 bases respectively, with 13 bases between them. Germline lookup yields CDR1 DFQATT and CDR2 SNEGSKA (reference sequence).

This clonotype showed up just a few times. The chain joins TRBV20-1 to TRBJ1-5, with TRBD1 as a possible D gene (6 bases). The CDR3 contains 14 residues. CDR1 is DFQATT, CDR2 SNEGSKA, per germline (reference sequence). V was trimmed by 2 bases and J by 1 base, leaving 9 bases between them. The CDR3 loop reads CSARLGGSNQPQHF. As DNA, the CDR3 is TGCAGTGCTAGATTGGGGGGCAGCAATCAGCCCCAGCATTTT.

The sample holds many counts of this clonotype. The chain has TRBV20-1 and TRBJ2-5; TRBD1 matches 9 bases. V was pared by 0 bases and J by 1 base, with 12 bases of the junction left unmatched. CDR1 is DFQATT, CDR2 SNEGSKA, per germline (reference sequence). This CDR3 region has 18 residues. Here the CDR3 DNA reads TGCAGTGCTAGAGATCTGGGACAGGGAGGGCCCTCCCAAGAGACCCAGTACTTC. Protein sequence: CSARDLGQGGPSQETQYF.

The V gene is TRBV9, the J gene TRBJ2-5; D gene uncertain. Germline CDR1 is SGDLS and CDR2 is YYNGEE. Trimming stripped 3 bases from V and 6 bases from J, with 15 bases between. The CDR3 is made up of 14 amino acids. The CDR3 nucleotides are TGTGCCAGCAGCGAGAGCCGGGCGGTTCAGACCCAGTACTTC. Residues: CASSESRAVQTQYF.

This clonotype appeared many times. V usage is TRBV5-1 and J usage is TRBJ2-3, with D maybe TRBD1 (6 bases). In germline, CDR1 is SGHRS, CDR2 YFSETQ. The CDR3 loop spans 15 amino acids. V lost 3 bases, J lost 6 bases, and 17 bases lay in between. This chain's CDR3 is CASSSFLRGTDTQYF. As DNA, the CDR3 is TGCGCCAGCAGCTCATTTCTCAGGGGAACCGATACGCAGTATTTT.

The sample holds many counts of this clonotype. The genes are TRBV10-3 and TRBJ2-7; unclear D gene. V lost 6 bases, J lost 6 bases, and 12 bases lay in between. The CDR3 totals 12 residues. In germline, CDR1 is ENHRY, CDR2 SYGVKD. The CDR3 DNA is TGTGCCATCAGGGGGTCTTACCCCGAGCAGTACGTC. Translated: CAIRGSYPEQYV.

This rearrangement joins TRBV4-3 to TRBJ1-2; D not certain. The V gene's germline CDR1 is LGHNA and CDR2 YSLEER. There are 15 residues in the CDR3. V lost 3 bases and J 1 base, leaving 12 bases between the germline ends. The CDR3 is CASSQAWTVNYGYTF. CDR3 DNA: TGCGCCAGCAGCCAGGCGTGGACGGTTAACTATGGCTACACCTTC.

CDR3 nucleotide sequence: TGTGCCAGCAGCTCAGAGAAGGACAGGGAGGCCGGGGAGCTGTTTTTT. It codes for CASSSEKDREAGELFF. The chain has TRBV7-9 and TRBJ2-2, with TRBD1 matching over 8 bases. Germline values: CDR1 SEHNR, CDR2 FQNEAQ (reference sequence). V was clipped by 4 bases and J by 6 bases; unmatched bases: 10. This CDR3 is built from 16 residues.

V usage is TRBV20-1 and J usage is TRBJ1-2, with TRBD1 identical over 8 bases. Germline V gene data show CDR1 as DFQATT and CDR2 as SNEGSKA (reference sequence). This CDR3 region has 12 residues. After removal of 6 bases from V and 4 bases from J, the junction contained 4 bases not matched to a gene. CDR3 sequence reads: CSAKTGAYGYTF. Written as DNA, the CDR3 is TGCAGTGCCAAGACAGGGGCCTATGGCTACACCTTC.

This clonotype has more than one count but fewer than ten. Written as DNA, the CDR3 is TGTGCCAGCAGTCGGTCGGAGGGCTCAGGGGGGGGCTACACCTTC. Protein sequence: CASSRSEGSGGGYTF. The chain uses TRBV7-2 and TRBJ1-2; 7 bases are a match to TRBD1. Germline V gives CDR1 SGHTA, CDR2 FQGNSA. The CDR3 covers 15 residues. J was trimmed by 8 bases and V by 6 bases; bases with no gene match: 15.

This clonotype was counted at least ten times. The rearrangement links TRBV7-3 to TRBJ2-2; D is unclear. Trimming removed 3 bases at V and 1 base at J, with 6 bases between. The CDR3 consists of 14 residues. Germline V CDR1 and CDR2: SGHTA, FQGTGA. This CDR3 is CASSFMGNTGELFF. In DNA, the CDR3 is TGTGCCAGCAGCTTTATGGGGAACACCGGGGAGCTGTTTTTT.

There are many counts of this clonotype. The rearrangement joins TRBV7-2 to TRBJ2-1, with 7 bases aligning to TRBD2. V lost 6 bases to trimming and J lost 7 bases; unmatched junction nucleotides: 6. Germline CDR1 is SGHTA and CDR2 is FQGNSA. The CDR3 is 13 residues long. The CDR3 is CASSNPGGNEQFF. CDR3 bases: TGTGCCAGCAGTAACCCGGGGGGAAATGAGCAGTTCTTC. Full variable domain (remainder filled in from reference TRBV7-2 and TRBJ2-1): GAGVSQSPSNKVTEKGKDVELRCDPISGHTALYWYRQSLGQGLEFLIYFQGNSAPDKSGLPSDRFSAERTGGSVSTLTIQRTQQEDSAVYLCASSNPGGNEQFFGPGTRLTVL.

Ten or more counts support this clonotype. The chain joins TRBV7-9 to TRBJ1-2, with unresolved D. The germline V gene encodes CDR1 SEHNR and CDR2 FQNEAQ (reference sequence). Deletions cut 0 bases from V and 4 bases from J, with 12 bases between. This CDR3 contains 15 residues. The CDR3 spells CASSLANSELYGYTF. The DNA for the CDR3 is TGTGCCAGCAGCTTAGCGAACAGCGAACTCTATGGCTACACCTTC. The complete variable domain, with remaining parts taken from reference TRBV7-9 and TRBJ1-2, reads DTGVSQNPRHKITKRGQNVTFRCDPISEHNRLYWYRQTLGQGPEFLTYFQNEAQLEKSRLLSDRFSAERPKGSFSTLEIQRTEQGDSAMYLCASSLANSELYGYTFGSGTRLTVV.

This clonotype was seen ten or more times. The chain uses TRBV7-9 and TRBJ2-5; 8 bases are a match to TRBD2. The ends lost 3 bases at V and 4 bases at J; junction bases unmatched: 4. The CDR3 extends over 14 amino acids. CDR1 is SEHNR and CDR2 is FQNEAQ in the germline V gene (reference sequence). DNA of the CDR3: TGTGCCAGCAGCTTTAGCGGGGCCGGAGAGACCCAGTACTTC. It translates to CASSFSGAGETQYF.